This is a list of T cell receptor beta chains from one sample in a study of shared clonotypes between healthy human individuals. Measured with immunoSEQ multiplex PCR; TCRdb has only the in-frame clones, and not every one. The table includes about 2.3 million clones, 80% to 95% detected once. The sequencing input was naive CD4+ T cells from PBMCs. The receptors were gathered from a man younger than 35 in good health. Some clones in this sample may be carry-over from other donors' samples. Each CDR3 is given with its conserved first and last residue. The order of the fields is D gene, clone size, V gene, J gene, CDR3 protein, CDR3 DNA. D genes are given only for firm matches. Size is omitted from some rows. Given values are once, few, many or a class for expanded clones.

>TRBD2|once|TRBV11-2|TRBJ2-1
CASSLGLAGVYEQFF
TGTGCCAGCAGCTTGGGACTAGCGGGAGTTTATGAGCAGTTCTTC
>.|.|TRBV28|TRBJ2-7
CASSLGGGAYEQYF
TGTGCCAGCAGTTTAGGTGGGGGAGCCTACGAGCAGTACTTC
>.|.|TRBV6-1|TRBJ1-5
CASKWAEQPQHF
TGTGCCAGCAAGTGGGCAGAACAGCCCCAGCATTTT
>.|.|TRBV7-2|TRBJ1-1
CASSPQTGMNTEAFF
TGTGCCAGCAGCCCCCAGACAGGAATGAACACTGAAGCTTTCTTT
>TRBD2|.|TRBV11-2|TRBJ2-1
CASSIRTTSGNVDEQFF
TGTGCCAGCAGCATACGGACCACTAGCGGGAACGTGGATGAGCAGTTCTTC
>.|.|TRBV5-5|TRBJ1-1
CASSFRGVGARDTEAFF
TGTGCCAGCAGCTTTCGGGGAGTGGGGGCGCGGGACACTGAAGCTTTCTTT
>.|.|TRBV5-1|TRBJ2-2
CASSVPGELFF
TGCGCCAGCAGCGTACCCGGGGAGCTGTTTTTT
>.|.|TRBV7-3|TRBJ1-1
CASSLRGPPNTEAFF
TGTGCCAGCAGCTTACGCGGGCCACCGAACACTGAAGCTTTCTTT
>.|.|TRBV18|TRBJ2-2
CASSPPGLPNTGELFF
TGTGCCAGCTCACCCCCGGGACTCCCCAACACCGGGGAGCTGTTTTTT
>.|.|TRBV28|TRBJ2-5
CASRGLTERSQETQYF
TGTGCCAGCAGGGGACTGACAGAGCGTTCTCAAGAGACCCAGTACTTC
>.|.|TRBV9|TRBJ2-5
CASSVEGQSGKTQYF
TGTGCCAGCAGCGTAGAGGGTCAGTCTGGTAAGACCCAGTACTTC
>TRBD1|.|TRBV4-1|TRBJ2-7
CASSQIGTGAYEQYF
TGCGCCAGCAGCCAAATCGGGACAGGGGCCTACGAGCAGTACTTC
>.|.|TRBV28|TRBJ1-2
CASSYPDLDGYTF
TGTGCCAGCAGTTACCCGGATCTGGATGGCTACACCTTC
>.|.|TRBV7-9|TRBJ2-1
CALRRSDRLSYNEQFF
TGTGCCCTCAGGAGGAGCGATCGGCTCTCCTACAATGAGCAGTTCTTC
>.|.|TRBV5-6|TRBJ2-7
CASSLFKGHEQYF
TGTGCCAGCAGCTTGTTTAAGGGGCACGAGCAGTACTTC
>TRBD2|.|TRBV5-1|TRBJ2-7
CASSFLAASGIPYEQYF
TGCGCCAGCAGCTTTCTTGCGGCTAGCGGGATTCCCTACGAGCAGTACTTC
>.|.|TRBV19|TRBJ2-6
CASSIRESGANVLTF
TGTGCCAGTAGTATAAGGGAATCTGGGGCCAACGTCCTGACTTTC
>.|once|TRBV28|TRBJ2-6
CASSSVSGANVLTF
TGTGCCAGCAGTTCGGTCTCTGGGGCCAACGTCCTGACTTTC
>.|.|TRBV10-3|TRBJ2-3
CAISESRGTSTDTQYF
TGTGCCATCAGTGAGTCCCGGGGGACTAGCACAGATACGCAGTATTTT
>.|.|TRBV20-1|TRBJ2-5
CSAQREETQYF
TGCAGTGCACAGCGGGAAGAGACCCAGTACTTC
>TRBD2|.|TRBV5-1|TRBJ2-1
CASSLAPGEGGNEQFF
TGCGCCAGCAGCTTGGCTCCGGGGGAGGGCGGCAATGAGCAGTTCTTC
>.|few|TRBV18|TRBJ2-2
CASSPRTGELFF
TGTGCCAGCTCGCCTAGGACCGGGGAGCTGTTTTTT
>.|once|TRBV7-3|TRBJ1-1
CASSLEAEYTEAFF
TGTGCCAGCAGCTTAGAAGCGGAGTACACTGAAGCTTTCTTT
>.|.|TRBV28|TRBJ1-5
CASSLLWGNQPQHF
TGTGCCAGCAGTTTATTATGGGGCAATCAGCCCCAGCATTTT
>.|.|TRBV28|TRBJ1-2
CAILPRQYYGYTF
TGTGCCATCCTACCTCGACAGTACTATGGCTACACCTTC
>.|once|TRBV6-5|TRBJ2-7
CASTSSNHEQYF
TGTGCCAGCACCTCTAGCAACCACGAGCAGTACTTC
>.|.|TRBV13|TRBJ2-7
CASSLGHEQYF
TGTGCCAGCAGCCTCGGGCACGAGCAGTACTTC
>.|.|TRBV19|TRBJ1-1
CASSIGAQGTEAFF
TGTGCCAGTAGTATAGGAGCACAAGGCACTGAAGCTTTCTTT
>.|once|TRBV11-2|TRBJ1-2
CASSLDGAGVYGYTF
TGTGCCAGCAGCTTAGATGGGGCAGGGGTCTATGGCTACACCTTC
>.|.|TRBV28|TRBJ1-1
CASSSPMNTEAFF
TGTGCCAGCAGTTCTCCTATGAACACTGAAGCTTTCTTT
>.|.|TRBV5-1|TRBJ2-1
CASSLVSGGSYNEQFF
TGCGCCAGCAGCTTGGTATCCGGGGGCTCCTACAATGAGCAGTTCTTC
>.|.|TRBV18|TRBJ2-7
CASSPGQAGYEQYF
TGTGCCAGCTCACCCGGCCAAGCGGGCTACGAGCAGTACTTC
>TRBD1|.|TRBV5-1|TRBJ2-3
CASSPVGTGVDTQYF
TGCGCCAGCAGCCCAGTCGGGACAGGGGTTGATACGCAGTATTTT
>.|.|TRBV5-4|TRBJ2-5
CASSLVSETQYF
TGTGCCAGCAGCTTGGTTTCGGAGACCCAGTACTTC
>TRBD1|.|TRBV28|TRBJ2-5
CASSSFGTGLIGTQYF
TGTGCCAGCAGCTCTTTTGGGACAGGTTTAATCGGGACCCAGTACTTC
>.|.|TRBV25-1|TRBJ1-2
CASSDRRNLEGYTF
TGTGCCAGCAGTGACAGGCGCAACCTTGAAGGCTACACCTTC
>TRBD1|.|TRBV28|TRBJ2-6
CASGVADRGPPGANVLTF
TGTGCCAGCGGCGTGGCGGACAGGGGTCCTCCTGGGGCCAACGTCCTGACTTTC
>.|.|TRBV27|TRBJ1-1
CASSLTGTEAFF
TGTGCCAGCAGTTTAACCGGCACTGAAGCTTTCTTT
>TRBD1|.|TRBV30|TRBJ2-5
CAWSATGGETQYF
TGTGCCTGGAGTGCAACAGGGGGAGAGACCCAGTACTTC
>TRBD1|.|TRBV12-5|TRBJ2-5
CASGGPQGQGAVGETQYF
TGTGCTAGTGGTGGCCCCCAAGGACAGGGGGCGGTGGGAGAGACCCAGTACTTC